This entry lists 13 T cell receptor beta chains sequenced from one sample in a study of cytomegalovirus exposure and HLA in healthy donors. The PCR made use of 60 Vbeta and 13 Jbeta primers. Measured with immunoSEQ multiplex PCR; TCRdb has only the in-frame clones, and not every one. This sample carries approximately 140,000 clones, roughly four fifths of them seen once, and the ten largest clones take 2.5% to 3.5%. The material sequenced was PBMCs. These receptors came from a man aged 35 to 55 in good health and CMV-seropositive.

V and J are TRBV9 and TRBJ2-6; TRBD1 matches at 11 bases. Germline V gives CDR1 SGDLS, CDR2 YYNGEE. There are 18 residues in the CDR3. V lost 3 bases and J lost 2; bases outside the gene matches: 7. In DNA form, the CDR3 reads TGTGCCAGCAGCGCCCGGGACAGGGGGTTGGCTGGGGCCAACGTCCTGACTTTC. Its translation: CASSARDRGLAGANVLTF. Using reference TRBV9 and TRBJ2-6 for the parts outside the CDR3, the full variable domain is DSGVTQTPKHLITATGQRVTLRCSPRSGDLSVYWYQQSLDQGLQFLIQYYNGEERAKGNILERFSAQQFPDLHSELNLSSLELGDSALYFCASSARDRGLAGANVLTFGAGSRLTVL.

The chain couples TRBV7-2 to TRBJ2-5; D perhaps matches TRBD1 (6 bases). Per germline, CDR1 SGHTA and CDR2 FQGNSA. V was shortened by 3 bases and J by 1 base, with 12 bases between the two germline ends. This CDR3 contains 15 residues. The CDR3 protein is CASSFHPTGQETQYF. CDR3 DNA: TGTGCCAGCAGCTTTCATCCGACAGGCCAAGAGACCCAGTACTTC. The full variable domain, its missing parts supplied by reference TRBV7-2 and TRBJ2-5, is GAGVSQSPSNKVTEKGKDVELRCDPISGHTALYWYRQSLGQGLEFLIYFQGNSAPDKSGLPSDRFSAERTGGSVSTLTIQRTQQEDSAVYLCASSFHPTGQETQYFGPGTRLLVL.

V is TRBV7-2 and J is TRBJ2-7; 7 bases match TRBD2. The CDR3 has 14 residues. Germline CDR1 is SGHTA and CDR2 is FQGNSA. V gave up 6 bases and J gave up 6 bases; unmatched junction bases: 11. Written as DNA, the CDR3 is TGTGCCAGCAGACTCAGCGGGGCCCCCGGCGAGCAGTACTTC. Residues: CASRLSGAPGEQYF.

A single count supports this clone. The chain has TRBV6-5 and TRBJ2-7, with no clear D. Trimming left V 5 bases short and J 2 bases short, with 4 bases between. The CDR3 is 11 amino acids. Germline V lookup: CDR1 MNHEY, CDR2 SVGAGI. The CDR3 DNA follows: TGTGCCAGCAGTGGGCCCTACGAGCAGTACTTC. Encoded protein: CASSGPYEQYF.

The chain employs TRBV9 and TRBJ2-2, with no clear D. V was cut by 0 bases and J by 4 bases, with 10 bases left in between. Germline CDR1 reads SGDLS; CDR2 reads YYNGEE. The CDR3 extends over 15 amino acids. This CDR3 is CASSVAEYPTGELFF. CDR3 nucleotides: TGTGCCAGCAGCGTAGCGGAGTACCCCACCGGGGAGCTGTTTTTT.

This sequence joins TRBV19 and TRBJ1-1; the D is unclear. Germline CDR1 is LNHDA and CDR2 is SQIVND (reference sequence). Trimming removed 5 bases from V and 0 bases from J, with 10 bases in between. The CDR3 runs to 14 residues. The CDR3 region has the DNA TGTGCCAGTAGTGTGGGCCCGCTGAACACTGAAGCTTTCTTT. This translates into CASSVGPLNTEAFF.

The chain has TRBV5-1 and TRBJ1-2; D is uncertain. The CDR3 has 15 amino acids. Trimming shortened V by 4 bases and J by 1 base, and 14 bases separated the two germline ends. The V gene's germline CDR1 is SGHRS and CDR2 YFSETQ. CDR3 loop: CASSPREGGNYGYTF. The DNA of the CDR3 is TGCGCCAGCAGCCCGCGGGAGGGTGGTAACTATGGCTACACCTTC.

About this clone: Germline is not matched at one junction end, which may reflect a read error. The chain employs TRBV7-9 and TRBJ2-1, with TRBD2 identical over 7 bases. This CDR3 is 16 amino acids long. Germline-derived CDR1 and CDR2 are SEHNR and FQNEAQ (reference sequence). The DNA for the CDR3 is TGTTCCAGCAGCTTAGAGCGCGGGAGCCCCTACAATGAGCAGTTCTTC. This sequence encodes CSSSLERGSPYNEQFF.

The chain combines TRBV5-1 with TRBJ2-3; 11 bases align to TRBD2. CDR3 length equals 16 residues. The junction had 5 bases not matched to a gene; V was cut back by 1 base and J by 4 bases. Germline lookup yields CDR1 SGHRS and CDR2 YFSETQ. The CDR3 nucleotides read TGCGCCAGCAGCTTGTTAACTAGCGGGAGCGCAGATACGCAGTATTTT. As protein: CASSLLTSGSADTQYF.

This clone was seen a single time. The chain carries TRBV10-3 and TRBJ2-7; 8 bases are shared with TRBD2. Per the germline V gene, CDR1 is ENHRY and CDR2 is SYGVKD. This CDR3 comprises 13 residues. V lost 5 bases to trimming and J lost 4 bases; unmatched junction nucleotides: 4. Here the CDR3 DNA reads TGTGCCATCAGTCGGGAGGGATCGTACGAGCAGTACTTC. It is translated as CAISREGSYEQYF.

This clone has more than one count but fewer than ten. The genes are TRBV28 and TRBJ1-4; no reliable D call. Germline V gives CDR1 MDHEN, CDR2 SYDVKM. This CDR3 contains 13 residues. V was pared by 7 bases and J by 12 bases, with 18 bases between. CDR3 nucleotide sequence: TGTGCCAGCATTCCGGCCACGGACGGGGAACTGTTTTTT. Translation gives CASIPATDGELFF. Variable domain in full (rest from reference TRBV28 and TRBJ1-4): DVKVTQSSRYLVKRTGEKVFLECVQDMDHENMFWYRQDPGLGLRLIYFSYDVKMKEKGDIPEGYSVSREKKERFSLILESASTNQTSMYLCASIPATDGELFFGSGTQLSVL.

This rearrangement joins TRBV11-2 to TRBJ1-4; D is possibly TRBD1 (5 bases). CDR3 length: 15 residues. V lost 1 base, J lost 8 bases, and 14 bases lay in between. The germline V gene encodes CDR1 SGHAT and CDR2 FQNNGV. The CDR3 loop is CASSLVRGNGEKLFF. CDR3 nucleotide sequence: TGTGCCAGCAGCTTAGTTCGGGGGAACGGGGAAAAACTGTTTTTT. Full variable domain (rest looked up from reference TRBV11-2 and TRBJ1-4): EAGVAQSPRYKIIEKRQSVAFWCNPISGHATLYWYQQILGQGPKLLIQFQNNGVVDDSQLPKDRFSAERLKGVDSTLKIQPAKLEDSAVYLCASSLVRGNGEKLFFGSGTQLSVL.

Concerning this clone itself: Germline is not matched at one junction end, which may reflect a read error. This sequence joins TRBV7-9 and TRBJ2-7, with TRBD2 matching 13 bases. The CDR3 totals 13 residues. Germline CDR1 and CDR2: SEHNR and FQNEAQ (reference sequence). For the CDR3, the DNA is TGTTCCAGCAGACTAGCGGGAGGTTCCGAGCAGTACTTC. Its translation is CSSRLAGGSEQYF.